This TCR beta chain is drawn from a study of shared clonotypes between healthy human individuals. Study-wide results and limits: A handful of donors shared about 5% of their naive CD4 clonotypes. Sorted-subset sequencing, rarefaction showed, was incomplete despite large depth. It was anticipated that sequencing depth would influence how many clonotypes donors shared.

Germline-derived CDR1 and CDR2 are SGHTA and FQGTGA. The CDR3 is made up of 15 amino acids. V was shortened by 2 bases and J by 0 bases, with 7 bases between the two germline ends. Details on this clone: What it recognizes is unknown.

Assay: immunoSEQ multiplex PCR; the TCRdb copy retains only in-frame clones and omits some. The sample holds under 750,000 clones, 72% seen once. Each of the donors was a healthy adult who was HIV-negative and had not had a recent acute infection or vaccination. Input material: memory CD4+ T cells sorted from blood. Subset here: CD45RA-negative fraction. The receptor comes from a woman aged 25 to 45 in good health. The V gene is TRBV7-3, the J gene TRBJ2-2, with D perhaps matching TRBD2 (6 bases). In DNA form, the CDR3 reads TGTGCCAGCAGCTTAGCGGGACCGAACACCGGGGAGCTGTTTTTT. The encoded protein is CASSLAGPNTGELFF.